This T cell receptor beta chain was recorded in a study of shared clonotypes between healthy human individuals. Naivety among CD8 cells was defined by CD45RO negativity and positive CCR7 selection, thereby excluding terminally differentiated effector memory CD45RA+ cells. The CDR3 runs 15 residues. Germline V CDR1 and CDR2: SGHAT, FQNNGV. The V end was cut by 5 bases, the J end by 5 bases, with 18 bases between. Generated by immunoSEQ multiplex PCR, the TCRdb table keeps only in-frame clones and is missing some. The sample holds around 2,100,000 clones, about 95% seen once. The sequence was obtained from a young man in good health. V usage is TRBV11-2 and J usage is TRBJ1-2; unclear D gene. Sequenced sample: naive CD8+ T cells sorted from blood. CDR3 loop: CASSETPTGRYGYTF. As DNA, the CDR3 is TGTGCCAGCAGCGAGACCCCGACGGGCCGGTATGGCTACACCTTC.